One and the same sample provided the 19 T cell receptor beta chains below, sequenced in a study of T-cell memory formation after mild COVID-19. A single record per CDR3 protein comes from TCRdb applying MiXCR to the 5' RACE reads. Found here are 300,000 to 350,000 distinct CDR3 sequences, roughly an eighth of them singletons; the top ten hold 21%. Sample: PBMCs or a T cell subset sorted from them (not recorded which). The receptors here all came from a man in his late teens or twenties who had mild COVID-19 (a few samples of this study predate the infection). Cell type and time point are not known.

In this sample, this clonotype turned up a few times. The chain couples TRBV11-3 to TRBJ2-2; D remains ambiguous. V was trimmed by 0 bases and J by 2 bases, leaving 10 bases between them. The CDR3 is 16 amino acids. Germline loops: CDR1 SGHNT, CDR2 YENEEA. This CDR3 reads CASSLEAQKNTGELFF. CDR3 DNA: TGTGCCAGCAGCTTAGAGGCACAGAAAAACACCGGGGAGCTGTTTTTT.

There are a few counts of this clonotype. The rearrangement links TRBV6-5 to TRBJ1-5; 9 positions agree with TRBD1. Germline V gene lookup returns CDR1 MNHEY and CDR2 SVGAGI. The CDR3 runs 14 residues. Trimming cost V 6 bases and J 6 bases; bases outside gene matches: 6. As DNA, the CDR3 is TGTGCCAGCAGCACAGGGGGCACGGGTCAGCCCCAGCATTTT. This encodes CASSTGGTGQPQHF.

This rearrangement joins TRBV11-3 to TRBJ2-1; the match to TRBD2 covers 8 bases. Germline assignment: CDR1 SGHNT and CDR2 YENEEA. V lost 3 bases and J lost 6; bases outside the gene matches: 7. CDR3 length: 15 amino acids. CDR3 in amino acids: CASSFWRGEGNEQFF. Written as DNA, the CDR3 is TGTGCCAGCAGCTTTTGGCGGGGGGAAGGCAATGAGCAGTTCTTC. Complete variable domain (other parts from reference TRBV11-3 and TRBJ2-1): EAGVVQSPRYKIIEKKQPVAFWCNPISGHNTLYWYLQNLGQGPELLIRYENEEAVDDSQLPKDRFSAERLKGVDSTLKIQPAELGDSAVYLCASSFWRGEGNEQFFGPGTRLTVL.

The chain couples TRBV20-1 to TRBJ2-2; maybe TRBD2 (6 bases). Trimming stripped 3 bases from V and 4 bases from J, with 15 bases between. Germline V gene lookup returns CDR1 DFQATT and CDR2 SNEGSKA (reference sequence). The CDR3 spans 15 residues. The DNA for the CDR3 is TGCAGTGCTAGGCGTACGGGACTCATCACCGGGGAGCTGTTTTTT. It translates to CSARRTGLITGELFF.

The chain is built from TRBV7-2 and TRBJ2-3; 7 bases agree with TRBD1. Germline V lookup: CDR1 SGHTA, CDR2 FQGNSA. The CDR3 has 15 residues. Trimming took 0 bases from V and 2 from J; bases not matched to a gene: 2. The CDR3 nucleotides are TGTGCCAGCAGCTTAGCCGGACAGGTCACAGATACGCAGTATTTT. Its translation: CASSLAGQVTDTQYF.

This rearrangement joins TRBV12-3 or TRBV12-4 to TRBJ1-2; no clear D. CDR3 length: 13 amino acids. V was cut by 2 bases and J by 4 bases, with 8 bases left in between. CDR3 amino acids: CASSLLAGYGYTF. The CDR3 nucleotides are TGTGCCAGCAGTTTACTGGCTGGCTATGGCTACACCTTC.

The V and J genes are TRBV29-1 and TRBJ2-5, with TRBD1 matching over 7 bases. Unmatched junction bases numbered 7, after V lost 7 bases and J lost 2 bases. This CDR3 region has 13 residues. From germline, CDR1 is SQVTM and CDR2 ANQGSEA. The CDR3 reads CSAADRPQETQYF. CDR3 DNA: TGCAGCGCCGCGGACAGGCCGCAAGAGACCCAGTACTTC.

This clonotype showed up just a few times. This chain joins TRBV7-2 and TRBJ1-5; 8 bases align to TRBD1. This CDR3 has 15 residues. V was pared by 8 bases and J by 6 bases, with 12 bases of the junction left unmatched. CDR1 and CDR2 (germline): SGHTA, FQGNSA. The CDR3 is CASGNRDRLSQPQHF. For the CDR3, the DNA is TGTGCCAGCGGTAACCGGGACAGGCTCAGTCAGCCCCAGCATTTT.

The chain uses TRBV7-9 and TRBJ1-6, with a weak D call TRBD1 (6 bases). V lost 2 bases to trimming and J lost 7 bases, with 15 bases between them. Per the germline V gene, CDR1 is SEHNR and CDR2 is FQNEAQ (reference sequence). The length of the CDR3 is 16 residues. CDR3 amino acids: CASSLPPAQGNSPLHF. The CDR3 nucleotides read TGTGCCAGCAGCTTACCCCCGGCCCAGGGGAATTCACCCCTCCACTTT.

V usage is TRBV20-1 and J usage is TRBJ2-1; the match to TRBD1 covers 12 bases. Trimming took 8 bases from V and 7 from J; bases not matched to a gene: 6. The CDR3 loop spans 13 amino acids. Per germline, CDR1 DFQATT and CDR2 SNEGSKA (reference sequence). CDR3 in amino acids: CSNRDRGRNEQFF. The CDR3, as DNA: TGCAGTAACCGGGACAGGGGGCGAAATGAGCAGTTCTTC.

This clonotype has ten or more counts. This chain uses TRBV20-1 with TRBJ2-2, with 7 bases matching TRBD2. Germline loops: CDR1 DFQATT, CDR2 SNEGSKA (reference sequence). The CDR3 has 15 residues. Trimming took 6 bases from V and 3 from J; bases not matched to a gene: 10. CDR3 sequence: CSARRERGYTGELFF. The CDR3 region has the DNA TGCAGTGCCAGGCGAGAGCGGGGTTACACCGGGGAGCTGTTTTTT.

V is TRBV4-1 and J is TRBJ2-2; 7 nucleotides align to TRBD1. Germline CDR1 and CDR2: MGHRA and YSYEKL. The V segment lost 1 base and the J segment 1 base; nucleotides outside the gene matches: 0. This CDR3 has 15 residues. CDR3 in amino acids: CASSQGQGNTGELFF. The CDR3 bases are TGCGCCAGCAGCCAAGGACAGGGGAACACCGGGGAGCTGTTTTTT.

This clonotype has just a few counts. The chain links TRBV7-9 to TRBJ1-3; D not certain. The CDR3 runs to 12 residues. Trimming cost V 6 bases and J 2 bases, with 5 bases left between them. CDR1 SEHNR and CDR2 FQNEAQ come from the germline V gene (reference sequence). CDR3 protein: CASRGTGNTIYF. The DNA for the CDR3 is TGTGCCAGCAGGGGGACTGGAAACACCATATATTTT. The variable domain in full, completed from reference TRBV7-9 and TRBJ1-3, reads DTGVSQNPRHKITKRGQNVTFRCDPISEHNRLYWYRQTLGQGPEFLTYFQNEAQLEKSRLLSDRFSAERPKGSFSTLEIQRTEQGDSAMYLCASRGTGNTIYFGEGSWLTVV.

The V and J genes are TRBV5-1 and TRBJ2-1; 8 bases are shared with TRBD2. V gave up 5 bases and J gave up 6 bases; unmatched junction bases: 16. Germline CDR1 SGHRS, CDR2 YFSETQ. This CDR3 spans 17 amino acids. CDR3 sequence: CASSSLAGGPESNEQFF. The CDR3 DNA follows: TGCGCCAGCAGTTCCTTGGCGGGGGGTCCCGAGAGCAATGAGCAGTTCTTC. The whole variable domain, filled in from reference TRBV5-1 and TRBJ2-1, reads KAGVTQTPRYLIKTRGQQVTLSCSPISGHRSVSWYQQTPGQGLQFLFEYFSETQRNKGNFPGRFSGRQFSNSRSEMNVSTLELGDSALYLCASSSLAGGPESNEQFFGPGTRLTVL.

This clonotype has a count of ten or more. The gene calls are TRBV28 and TRBJ2-2, with TRBD2 matching over 8 bases. CDR1 and CDR2 (germline): MDHEN, SYDVKM. This CDR3 is 14 amino acids long. V shed 2 bases and J 6 bases; nucleotides not matched to a gene: 2. In DNA form, the CDR3 reads TGTGCCAGCAGTTTAGGAGCGGGAGCCGGGGAGCTGTTTTTT. Its translation is CASSLGAGAGELFF.

The sample holds a few counts of this clonotype. The chain couples TRBV5-6 to TRBJ2-2, with D maybe TRBD2 (5 bases). From germline, CDR1 is SGHDT and CDR2 YYEEEE. This CDR3 has 15 amino acids. V was clipped by 5 bases and J by 5 bases, with 16 bases between them. CDR3 region: CASSHYRRGTGELFF. CDR3 coding DNA: TGTGCCAGCAGTCATTACCGGAGAGGGACCGGGGAGCTGTTTTTT.

The chain uses TRBV6-5 and TRBJ1-6; D not certain. CDR1 is MNHEY, CDR2 SVGAGI, per germline. V shed 7 bases and J shed 10 bases, with 14 bases lying between them. CDR3 length equals 13 residues. CDR3 amino acids: CASIPPGGSPLHF. Here the CDR3 DNA reads TGTGCCAGCATCCCTCCCGGAGGCTCACCCCTCCACTTT.

The chain has TRBV7-6 and TRBJ2-2; TRBD1 aligns across 7 bases. V gave up 8 bases and J gave up 4 bases; unmatched junction bases: 10. The CDR3 consists of 15 residues. Per germline, CDR1 SGHVS and CDR2 FNYEAQ. The CDR3 nucleotides read TGTGCCAGCCGAACGACAGGGATCGGCACCGGGGAGCTGTTTTTT. This encodes CASRTTGIGTGELFF.

The sample holds a few counts of this clonotype. This chain links TRBV27 with TRBJ2-7; TRBD2 is a possible D gene (6 bases). The CDR3 consists of 14 residues. Germline assignment: CDR1 MNHEY and CDR2 SMNVEV (reference sequence). V was trimmed by 5 bases and J by 2 bases, leaving 13 bases between them. CDR3 in amino acids: CASSIASETYEQYF. The CDR3 DNA reads as TGTGCCAGCAGTATAGCTAGCGAAACCTACGAGCAGTACTTC.